The clone carrying this TCR beta chain was recorded a few times. The target antigen is unknown. This entry is derived from a study of T cell responses to AZD1222 COVID-19 vaccine. Notes on the study in general: Without day 14 samples, only post-peak T cell repertoires were studied.

The J segment lost 10 bases and the V segment lost 1 base, leaving 3 bases of the junction unmatched. This CDR3 contains 12 residues. Assay used: immunoSEQ multiplex PCR; TCRdb lists only in-frame clones, some missing. The sample lists roughly 120,000 clones; about 89% were seen once. This sequence originates from an adult in good health. This specimen consisted of peripheral blood, obtained on day 0 of AZD1222 vaccination. V gene TRBV23-1 combines with J gene TRBJ1-1, with 7 nucleotides matching TRBD1. TRBV23-1 is labeled an ORF, and its function is uncertain. CDR3 amino acids: CASSQCNRGAFF. CDR3 coding DNA: TGCGCCAGCAGTCAATGTAACAGGGGAGCTTTCTTT.